The entry below describes one TCR beta chain. Its matching antigen is unknown. CDR1 and CDR2 from the germline V gene are SEHNR and FQNEAQ (reference sequence). The trim removed 5 bases at V and 6 bases at J, leaving 6 bases unmatched. The CDR3 runs 14 residues. The data stem from a study of CD8+ T cells in alopecia areata. TCR sequencing used cDNA made by reverse transcription of extracted RNA. Sequenced by immunoSEQ multiplex PCR; TCRdb stores in-frame clones only, minus some. The profile shows hundreds of thousands of clones, 60% of them singletons. Findings and limits, study-wide: For baseline CD8+ expansion, any link to response stays uncertain with one nonresponder. Sharing of TCR sequences between patients (possibly for HLA-related reasons) was less clear than in mice. A great number of expanded lesional clones endured in scalp and blood during tofacitinib.

Treatment: oral pan-JAK inhibitor, 5-10 mg twice daily. Alopecia areata patients provided lesional scalp punch biopsies and peripheral blood. This specimen was CD4+ T cells sorted from blood, taken between weeks 51 and 54, from a patient treated with tofacitinib. This clonotype originated in a human donor with alopecia areata. The chain combines TRBV7-9 with TRBJ2-5, with 10 bases fitting TRBD2. CDR3 sequence (DNA): TGTGCCAGCAGCCAATTTAGCGGGGGGAAGACCCAGTACTTC. It translates to CASSQFSGGKTQYF.